Only a few counts were recorded for the clone carrying this T cell receptor (beta chain). Its antigen is still unknown. Method: immunoSEQ multiplex PCR; TCRdb's copy keeps in-frame clones and lacks some. The sample yields 130,000 to 150,000 clones, under 95% seen once. Looked up from germline, CDR1 is SGHNT and CDR2 is YENEEA. V was shortened by 11 bases and J by 10 bases, with 19 bases between the two germline ends. This CDR3 region has 12 residues. This sample was taken from a study of T cell responses to AZD1222 COVID-19 vaccine. Study-wide findings and caveats: Possibly, clonal diversity was underestimated; donors were largely white British and included more females. The breadth and depth of Spike-specific TCRs increased once two AZD1222 doses had been given.

The starting material was peripheral blood, obtained on day 0 of AZD1222 vaccination. The chain combines TRBV11-3 with TRBJ2-3; the D gene is possibly TRBD1 (6 bases). The TCR comes from an adult in good health. CDR3 residues: CASSGASRAQYF. The CDR3 coding sequence is TGTGCCTCCTCAGGGGCCTCCAGGGCGCAGTATTTT. Together with reference TRBV11-3 and TRBJ2-3, the CDR3 gives the full variable domain: EAGVVQSPRYKIIEKKQPVAFWCNPISGHNTLYWYLQNLGQGPELLIRYENEEAVDDSQLPKDRFSAERLKGVDSTLKIQPAELGDSAVYLCASSGASRAQYFGPGTRLTVL.